Listed below are T cell receptor beta chains from one sample, sequenced in a study of blood T cell repertoires in COVID-19. Sequencing was performed with immunoSEQ multiplex PCR; in TCRdb, only in-frame clones are kept and a portion is missing. The data hold roughly 49,000 clones, with about four fifths observed a single time. Sequencing was done on a sample of peripheral blood. The receptors were gathered from a man aged 45-65 years with acute or convalescent COVID-19. Each CDR3 is given without its conserved first and last residue.

v_gene	j_gene	CDR3aa
TRBV3-1/TRBV3-2	TRBJ1-5	ASSQDPLGRQPQH
TRBV13	TRBJ2-1	ASSPPGTSGRAGNEQF
TRBV3-1/TRBV3-2	TRBJ2-3	ASRPGLAGRGDTQY
TRBV9	TRBJ2-3	ASSPSGTSTDTQY
TRBV6-4	TRBJ2-1	ASSDSFRGGYRFNEQF
TRBV30	TRBJ1-5	AWSVGQGNQPQH
TRBV28	TRBJ2-7	ASRSVRTRSSYEQY
TRBV11-2	TRBJ2-7	ASSPPPRPGQGHYEQY
TRBV27	TRBJ1-1	ASMLTGVRNTEAF
TRBV30	TRBJ2-3	AWSDLAGGSTDTQY
TRBV9	TRBJ2-7	ASSVDGSTSYEQY
TRBV7-2	TRBJ2-7	ASSLNPGQVGEQY
TRBV14	TRBJ1-3	ASSQRTGGYGNTIY
TRBV18	TRBJ1-2	ASSPGSPGEGYGYT
TRBV24-1	TRBJ2-3	ATSDTGTSGKGDTDTQY
TRBV4-3	TRBJ1-5	ASSQEGSQPQH
TRBV7-9	TRBJ1-2	ASSMRQAEDYGYT
TRBV24-1	TRBJ2-1	ATSDYRGGDSYNEQF
TRBV5-4	TRBJ2-1	ASSLAGTTI
TRBV9	TRBJ2-2	ASSSGTSGGKHTGELF
TRBV6-2/TRBV6-3	TRBJ2-1	ASSEQGNEQF
TRBV6-5	TRBJ1-1	ASSYFGTRMNTEAF
TRBV7-2	TRBJ2-7	ASSLNRGTTYEQY
TRBV11-2	TRBJ2-3	ASCHRGYSTDTQY
TRBV10-3	TRBJ2-7	AISDQGQGSYEQY
TRBV28	TRBJ2-1	ASSFLGGANNEQF
TRBV19	TRBJ1-4	ASSTGTGTGNEKLF
TRBV6-5	TRBJ2-7	ASSYLSHEQY
TRBV5-4	TRBJ1-5	ASSLGGGYQPQH